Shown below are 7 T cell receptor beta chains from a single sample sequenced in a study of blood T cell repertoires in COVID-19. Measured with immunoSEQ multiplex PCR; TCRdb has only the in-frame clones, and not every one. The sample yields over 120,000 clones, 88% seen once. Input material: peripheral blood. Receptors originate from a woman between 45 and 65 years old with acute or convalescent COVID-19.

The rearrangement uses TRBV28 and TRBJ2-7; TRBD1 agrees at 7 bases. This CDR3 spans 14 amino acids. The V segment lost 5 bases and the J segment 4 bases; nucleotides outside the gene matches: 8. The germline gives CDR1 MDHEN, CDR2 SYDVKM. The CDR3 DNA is TGTGCCAGCAGTCCACGACAGGGTCGGTACGAGCAGTACTTC. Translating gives CASSPRQGRYEQYF.

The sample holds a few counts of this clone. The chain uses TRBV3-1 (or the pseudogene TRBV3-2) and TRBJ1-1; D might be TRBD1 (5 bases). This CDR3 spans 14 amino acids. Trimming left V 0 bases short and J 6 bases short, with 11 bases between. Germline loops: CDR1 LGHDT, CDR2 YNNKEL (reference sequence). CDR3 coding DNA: TGTGCCAGCAGCCAAGAAGGGGTGGGCTCTGAAGCTTTCTTT. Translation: CASSQEGVGSEAFF.

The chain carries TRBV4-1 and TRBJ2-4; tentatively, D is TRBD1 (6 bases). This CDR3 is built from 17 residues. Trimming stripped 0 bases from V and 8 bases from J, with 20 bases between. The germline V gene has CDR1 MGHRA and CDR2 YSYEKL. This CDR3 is CASSQESPMTGPYIQYF. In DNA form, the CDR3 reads TGCGCCAGCAGCCAAGAGAGCCCAATGACAGGTCCTTACATTCAGTACTTC.

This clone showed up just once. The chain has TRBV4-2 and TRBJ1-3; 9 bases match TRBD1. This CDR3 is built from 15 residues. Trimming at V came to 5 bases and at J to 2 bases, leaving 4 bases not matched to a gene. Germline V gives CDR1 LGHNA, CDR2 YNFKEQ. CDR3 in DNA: TGTGCCAGCAGCGACGACAGGGGGACTGGAAACACCATATATTTT. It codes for CASSDDRGTGNTIYF.

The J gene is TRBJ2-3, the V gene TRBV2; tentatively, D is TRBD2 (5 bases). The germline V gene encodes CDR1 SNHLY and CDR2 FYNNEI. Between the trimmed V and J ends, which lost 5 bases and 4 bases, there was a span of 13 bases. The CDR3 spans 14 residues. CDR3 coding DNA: TGTGCCAGCAGTCCACTAGAAGACGCAGATACGCAGTATTTT. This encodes CASSPLEDADTQYF.

The CDR3 is CASSIRDRGVYGYTF. In DNA, the CDR3 is TGTGCCAGCAGTATCCGGGACAGGGGTGTTTATGGCTACACCTTC. The chain recombines TRBV27 with TRBJ1-2; 10 nucleotides agree with TRBD1. CDR3 size: 15 residues. The J segment lost 5 bases and the V segment lost 5 bases, leaving 8 bases of the junction unmatched. Germline CDR1 and CDR2: MNHEY and SMNVEV (reference sequence).

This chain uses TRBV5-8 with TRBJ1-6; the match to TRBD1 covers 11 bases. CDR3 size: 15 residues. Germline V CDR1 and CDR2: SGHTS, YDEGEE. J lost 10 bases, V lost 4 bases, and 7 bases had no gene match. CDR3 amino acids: CASSLRDRGGSPLHF. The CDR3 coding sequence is TGTGCCAGCAGCCTACGGGACAGGGGGGGATCACCCCTCCACTTT.